These 24 T cell receptor beta chains share one sample of origin, sequenced in a study of beta chain features in type 1 diabetes. These receptors are not linked to any known antigen. Since all of the isolated RNA was reverse transcribed, expressed TCRB transcripts were what got sequenced. Produced via immunoSEQ multiplex PCR; TCRdb's table is partial and in-frame only. Of about 660,000 clones detected, over 11% appear once; the ten largest clones hold 0.035% to 0.045%. Study-wide findings and caveats: There was a moderate but significant shortening of TCRB CDR3s in all four CD4+ subsets of Type 1 diabetes patients.

Sequenced: naive CD4+ T cells from blood. The source is a man aged 18 to 30 with type 1 diabetes.

This chain uses TRBV28 with TRBJ2-1, with 8 bases fitting TRBD2. Losses at the gene ends were 5 bases for V and 1 base for J; bases not matched to a gene: 10. CDR3 length: 17 amino acids. Germline V gives CDR1 MDHEN, CDR2 SYDVKM. In DNA form, the CDR3 reads TGTGCCAGCAGTCCGTACACCGCGGGGGGTTCCTACAATGAGCAGTTCTTC. This sequence encodes CASSPYTAGGSYNEQFF.

This clone was observed a handful of times. The chain has TRBV30 and TRBJ1-1; D is possibly TRBD1 (6 bases). This CDR3 has 13 amino acids. The germline CDR1 and CDR2 sequences are GTSNPN and SVGIG (reference sequence). V gave up 0 bases and J gave up 10 bases, with 15 bases separating them. The CDR3 DNA sequence: TGTGCCTGGAGTGTAACCGGAGGGGGTATAGCTTTCTTT. Translation gives CAWSVTGGGIAFF.

This clone was recorded a few times. The CDR3 DNA reads TGCGCCAGCAGCCGGACTAGCGGAGCCTACAATGAGCAGTTCTTC. This gives the protein CASSRTSGAYNEQFF. V usage is TRBV5-1 and J usage is TRBJ2-1, with TRBD2 matching over 10 bases. V lost 4 bases and J lost 2; bases outside the gene matches: 3. This CDR3 comprises 15 residues. Germline V gene data show CDR1 as SGHRS and CDR2 as YFSETQ.

This clone was detected a few times. This rearrangement joins TRBV6-5 to TRBJ2-7; tentatively, D is TRBD1 (6 bases). CDR3 size: 14 residues. Trimming stripped 6 bases from V and 1 base from J, with 13 bases between. Germline V gene sequence: CDR1 MNHEY, CDR2 SVGAGI. The CDR3 region is CASRPRQVSYEQYF. CDR3 nucleotides: TGTGCCAGCAGACCTAGACAGGTGTCCTACGAGCAGTACTTC.

This clone was observed a handful of times. The chain combines TRBV30 with TRBJ2-3, with 10 bases aligning to TRBD2. J gave up 2 bases and V 4 bases, and 12 bases lay outside the gene matches. Germline assignment: CDR1 GTSNPN and CDR2 SVGIG (reference sequence). The CDR3 spans 17 residues. DNA of the CDR3: TGTGCCTGGACCCAAGCAGGAGCGGGAGGGTTCACAGATACGCAGTATTTT. Residues: CAWTQAGAGGFTDTQYF.

The rearrangement joins TRBV30 to TRBJ1-3; possibly TRBD1 for D (5 bases). The CDR3 length is 14 residues. V was cut by 0 bases and J by 2 bases, with 8 bases left in between. Per germline, CDR1 GTSNPN and CDR2 SVGIG (reference sequence). The CDR3 DNA sequence: TGTGCCTGGAGTGTGGGGGGACCTGGAAACACCATATATTTT. Translated, it gives CAWSVGGPGNTIYF.

The V and J genes are TRBV19 and TRBJ2-3; TRBD1 matches 8 bases. The germline gives CDR1 LNHDA, CDR2 SQIVND (reference sequence). The CDR3 loop spans 19 amino acids. V shed 4 bases, J shed 1 base, and the junction held 16 bases outside the gene matches. The CDR3 nucleotides read TGTGCCAGTAGTACGACGCCAAGGACAGGGCCAGCCCGCACAGATACGCAGTATTTT. It is translated as CASSTTPRTGPARTDTQYF.

The chain recombines TRBV7-9 with TRBJ2-7; D gene ambiguous. Per the germline V gene, CDR1 is SEHNR and CDR2 is FQNEAQ (reference sequence). V gave up 5 bases and J gave up 12 bases, with 23 bases separating them. The CDR3 length is 14 residues. The CDR3 coding sequence is TGTGCCAGCAGCCCGGTAGGACCTGTGGTCCCACGGTACTTC. Protein sequence: CASSPVGPVVPRYF.

The rearrangement links TRBV30 to TRBJ1-2, with unresolved D. CDR1 and CDR2 from the germline V gene are GTSNPN and SVGIG (reference sequence). This CDR3 is built from 11 residues. V was cut by 1 base and J by 12 bases, with 12 bases left in between. For the CDR3, the DNA is TGTGCCTGGAGTGCCCCTTTCCAGAACACCTTC. Translating gives CAWSAPFQNTF.

The J gene is TRBJ2-2, the V gene TRBV6-5, with D tentatively TRBD1 or TRBD2 (6 bases each). The germline CDR1 and CDR2 sequences are MNHEY and SVGAGI. This CDR3 comprises 14 residues. V was shortened by 3 bases and J by 9 bases, with 14 bases between the two germline ends. The CDR3 here is CASSYSGGHRELFF. The CDR3 DNA reads as TGTGCCAGCAGTTATTCTGGGGGGCACAGGGAGCTGTTTTTT.

The sample holds a few counts of this clone. This chain connects TRBV7-9 to TRBJ2-1, with TRBD2 matching 10 bases. Germline trimming cut 1 base from V and 4 bases from J; bases unmatched to any gene: 1. This CDR3 is built from 15 residues. Looked up from germline, CDR1 is SEHNR and CDR2 is FQNEAQ (reference sequence). CDR3 sequence reads: CASSLELAGYNEQFF. Here the CDR3 DNA reads TGTGCCAGCAGCTTAGAACTAGCGGGATACAATGAGCAGTTCTTC.

The rearrangement links TRBV20-1 to TRBJ1-1; D is uncertain. The CDR3 length is 8 residues. Germline V CDR1 and CDR2: DFQATT, SNEGSKA (reference sequence). Trimming removed 6 bases at V and 11 bases at J, with 7 bases between. The CDR3 loop reads CSAPGAFF. CDR3 in DNA: TGCAGTGCCCCGGGCGCTTTCTTT.

This clone was counted a few times. The rearrangement joins TRBV5-4 to TRBJ1-1; a weak D match, TRBD1 (5 bases). Between the trimmed V and J ends, which lost 6 bases and 4 bases, there was a span of 13 bases. The length of the CDR3 is 13 residues. The germline V gene has CDR1 SGHNT and CDR2 YYREEE (reference sequence). The CDR3 sequence is CASTRTQGTEAFF. The CDR3 nucleotides are TGTGCCAGCACCCGGACCCAGGGCACTGAAGCTTTCTTT. Full variable domain (outside the CDR3, taken from reference TRBV5-4 and TRBJ1-1): ETGVTQSPTHLIKTRGQQVTLRCSSQSGHNTVSWYQQALGQGPQFIFQYYREEENGRGNFPPRFSGLQFPNYSSELNVNALELDDSALYLCASTRTQGTEAFFGQGTRLTVV.

The chain carries TRBV7-2 and TRBJ2-1; D is unclear. The V gene's germline CDR1 is SGHTA and CDR2 FQGNSA. Trimming pared 0 bases from V and 7 bases from J, leaving 13 bases between. There are 15 residues in the CDR3. Here the CDR3 reads CASSLASASENEQFF. CDR3 in DNA: TGTGCCAGCAGCTTAGCCTCGGCTAGTGAGAATGAGCAGTTCTTC.

A few counts support this clone. V gene TRBV19 combines with J gene TRBJ1-3, with 11 positions matching TRBD1. The CDR3 is made up of 17 amino acids. Germline lookup yields CDR1 LNHDA and CDR2 SQIVND (reference sequence). Unmatched junction bases numbered 11, after V lost 6 bases and J lost 4 bases. CDR3: CASSRTGGAVSGNTIYF. The CDR3 bases are TGTGCCAGTAGCCGGACAGGGGGCGCCGTTTCCGGAAACACCATATATTTT. Complete variable domain (other parts from reference TRBV19 and TRBJ1-3): DGGITQSPKYLFRKEGQNVTLSCEQNLNHDAMYWYRQDPGQGLRLIYYSQIVNDFQKGDIAEGYSVSREKKESFPLTVTSAQKNPTAFYLCASSRTGGAVSGNTIYFGEGSWLTVV.

The gene calls are TRBV4-2 and TRBJ2-3; 10 bases are a match to TRBD2. This CDR3 has 19 residues. The germline CDR1 and CDR2 sequences are LGHNA and YNFKEQ. The V and J ends lost 0 bases and 3 bases, in that order; junction bases with no gene match: 12. CDR3 in amino acids: CASSQDGKLAGDRTDTQYF. CDR3 DNA sequence: TGTGCCAGCAGCCAAGATGGGAAGCTAGCGGGAGATAGGACAGATACGCAGTATTTT.

This clone showed up just a few times. This chain uses TRBV7-2 with TRBJ2-4; maybe TRBD1 (5 bases). The germline CDR1 and CDR2 sequences are SGHTA and FQGNSA. The CDR3 runs to 15 residues. The V and J ends lost 4 bases and 8 bases respectively, with 18 bases between them. CDR3 sequence: CASSSGLGREYIQYF. The CDR3 coding sequence is TGTGCCAGCAGCTCCGGATTGGGCAGGGAATACATTCAGTACTTC.

J is TRBJ1-4 and V is TRBV30; D ambiguous. V gave up 0 bases and J gave up 3 bases, with 11 bases separating them. This CDR3 contains 15 residues. Per the germline V gene, CDR1 is GTSNPN and CDR2 is SVGIG (reference sequence). CDR3 coding DNA: TGTGCCTGGAGTGTAAGGGTGCGACCTAATGAAAAACTGTTTTTT. Translation gives CAWSVRVRPNEKLFF. The full variable domain, rest sourced from reference TRBV30 and TRBJ1-4, is SQTIHQWPATLVQPVGSPLSLECTVEGTSNPNLYWYRQAAGRGLQLLFYSVGIGQISSEVPQNLSASRPQDRQFILSSKKLLLSDSGFYLCAWSVRVRPNEKLFFGSGTQLSVL.

This clone was recorded a few times. J is TRBJ2-5 and V is TRBV4-1; weak D call: TRBD2 (5 bases). V gave up 4 bases and J gave up 3 bases, with 12 bases separating them. The germline V gene encodes CDR1 MGHRA and CDR2 YSYEKL. The CDR3 runs 14 residues. This CDR3 is CASSPGIPKETQYF. DNA of the CDR3: TGCGCCAGCAGCCCGGGAATCCCTAAAGAGACCCAGTACTTC.

This clone was seen a handful of times. This chain connects TRBV6-1 to TRBJ1-2; 7 nucleotides match TRBD1. There are 17 residues in the CDR3. The germline V gene has CDR1 MNHNS and CDR2 SASEGT. The V gene end was trimmed by 0 bases and the J gene end by 1 base; junction bases not matched to a gene: 8. In nucleotides, the CDR3 is TGTGCCAGCAGTGAAGCGGGGCAGGGGGGACGTAACTATGGCTACACCTTC. Translating it yields CASSEAGQGGRNYGYTF.

The chain couples TRBV6-5 to TRBJ2-3, with D tentatively TRBD1 or TRBD2 (5 bases each). The CDR3 is made up of 15 amino acids. V lost 2 bases to trimming and J lost 6 bases, with 15 bases between them. Germline V gene data show CDR1 as MNHEY and CDR2 as SVGAGI. The CDR3 coding sequence is TGTGCCAGCAGTTACCGTCTCAGGGACGGGGATACGCAGTATTTT. Translation: CASSYRLRDGDTQYF.

This clone has a handful of counts. V is TRBV4-1 and J is TRBJ1-1; a possible D gene is TRBD1 (5 bases). The CDR3 runs 16 residues. The ends were cut back, 1 base at V and 3 bases at J, with 15 bases in the middle. Germline lookup yields CDR1 MGHRA and CDR2 YSYEKL. In DNA form, the CDR3 reads TGCGCCAGCAGCCAAGTAGTCGGCCGGGGGGACACTGAAGCTTTCTTT. Its translation: CASSQVVGRGDTEAFF.

In regard to this clone: The identical CDR3 is also encoded by other nucleotide sequences in the sample. The rearrangement links TRBV7-2 to TRBJ2-7; D gene uncertain. CDR3 length equals 12 residues. Germline CDR1 SGHTA, CDR2 FQGNSA. V lost 5 bases and J lost 2, with 7 bases in between. The CDR3, as DNA: TGTGCCAGCAGCCCCTCCACCTACGAGCAGTACTTC. Protein sequence: CASSPSTYEQYF.

CDR3 DNA sequence: TGTGCCTGGAGTCCGGGACTCACCTACAATGAGCAGTTCTTC. Protein product: CAWSPGLTYNEQFF. This chain connects TRBV30 to TRBJ2-1; a possible D gene is TRBD2 (6 bases). Per the germline V gene, CDR1 is GTSNPN and CDR2 is SVGIG (reference sequence). With 2 bases removed from V and 2 bases from J, the gap between germline ends came to 10 bases. The CDR3 has 14 residues.